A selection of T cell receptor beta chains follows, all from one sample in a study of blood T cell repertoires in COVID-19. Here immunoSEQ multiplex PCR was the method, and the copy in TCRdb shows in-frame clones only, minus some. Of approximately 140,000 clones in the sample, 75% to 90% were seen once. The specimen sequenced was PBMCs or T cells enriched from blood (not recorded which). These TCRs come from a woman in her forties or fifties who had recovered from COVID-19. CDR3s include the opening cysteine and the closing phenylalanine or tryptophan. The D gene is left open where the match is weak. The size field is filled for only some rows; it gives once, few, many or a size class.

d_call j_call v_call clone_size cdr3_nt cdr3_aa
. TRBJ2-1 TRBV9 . TGTGCCAGCAGCGTAGGATTCGGGGGACCCTACAATGAGCAGTTCTTC CASSVGFGGPYNEQFF
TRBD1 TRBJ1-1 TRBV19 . TGTGCCAGTACCCCGAGGACAGGGGAGAACACTGAAGCTTTCTTT CASTPRTGENTEAFF
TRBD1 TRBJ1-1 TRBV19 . TGTGCCAGTACAACAGGGGATTTTGTGAACACTGAAGCTTTCTTT CASTTGDFVNTEAFF
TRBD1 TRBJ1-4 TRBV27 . TGTGCCAGCAGTTTCGACAGGGGTTCTGAAAAACTGTTTTTT CASSFDRGSEKLFF
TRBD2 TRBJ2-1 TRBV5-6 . TGTGCCAGCAGCGCGGGGGGTGAGGGGCATGAGCAGTTCTTC CASSAGGEGHEQFF
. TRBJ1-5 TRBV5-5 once TGTGCCAGCAGCTTCCAGGGCGGCCAGCCCCAGCATTTT CASSFQGGQPQHF
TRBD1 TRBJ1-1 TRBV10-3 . TGTGCCATCACCCTCGACAGGGGGAACACTGAAGCTTTCTTT CAITLDRGNTEAFF
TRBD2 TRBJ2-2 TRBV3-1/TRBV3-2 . TGTGCCAGCAGCCAAGATCTTGGGACTAGCGGGGACTGCACCGGGGAGCTGTTTTTT CASSQDLGTSGDCTGELFF
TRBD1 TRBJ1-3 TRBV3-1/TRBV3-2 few TGTGCCAGCAGCCGAGGACAGGGGGCATCTGGAAACACCATATATTTT CASSRGQGASGNTIYF
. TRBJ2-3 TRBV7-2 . TGTGCCAGCAGCTTAGGTTCTAGTTCGGATACGCAGTATTTT CASSLGSSSDTQYF
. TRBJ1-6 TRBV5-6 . TGTGCCAGCAGCCCACTCCGGGAGACTAATTCACCCCTCCACTTT CASSPLRETNSPLHF
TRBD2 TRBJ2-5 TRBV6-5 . TGTGCCAGCAGGCGGGGGGTCCAAGAGACCCAGTACTTC CASRRGVQETQYF
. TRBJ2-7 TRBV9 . TGTGCCAGCAGCGCCGACAGTTACGAGCAGTACTTC CASSADSYEQYF
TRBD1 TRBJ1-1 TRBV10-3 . TGTGCCATCAGCAGGACAGGGGCCAATTTTATGAACACTGAAGCTTTCTTT CAISRTGANFMNTEAFF
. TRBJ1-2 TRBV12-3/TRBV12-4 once TGTGCCAGCACCACCCCTATCGGCCAGGGCTTC CASTTPIGQGF
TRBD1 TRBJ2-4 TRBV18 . TGTGCCAGCTCACCGGTCGACAGGGGGCTGAGGGCCAAAAACATTCAGTACTTC CASSPVDRGLRAKNIQYF
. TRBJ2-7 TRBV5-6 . TGTGCCAGCAGTACCGAGGGCCGTTCCGAGCAGTACTTC CASSTEGRSEQYF
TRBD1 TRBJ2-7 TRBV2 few TGTGCCAGCAGGGCCGGGACAGGGAATGGTTACGAGCAGTACTTC CASRAGTGNGYEQYF
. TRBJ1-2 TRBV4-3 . TGCGCCAGCAGCCAAGAGTGGGGCGCAAACTATGGCTACACCTTC CASSQEWGANYGYTF
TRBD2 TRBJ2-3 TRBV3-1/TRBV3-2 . TGTGCCAGCAGCCAAGGCCCTAGCGGGGTGACAGATACGCAGTATTTT CASSQGPSGVTDTQYF
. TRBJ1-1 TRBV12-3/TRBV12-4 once TGTGCCAGCAGTCCTCTCCGGGAGACTGAAGCTTTCTTT CASSPLRETEAFF
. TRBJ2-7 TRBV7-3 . TGTGCCAGCAGCTTAACTGGCGGGTTCTACGAGCAGTACTTC CASSLTGGFYEQYF
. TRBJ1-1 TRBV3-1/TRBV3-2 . TGTGCCAGCAGCCCCACAACGTCACACCCGAACACTGAAGCTTTCTTT CASSPTTSHPNTEAFF
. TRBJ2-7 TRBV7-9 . TGTGCCAGCAGCTTAGTCAGGATCGGAGACGAGGGGCAGTACTTC CASSLVRIGDEGQYF
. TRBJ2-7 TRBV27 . TGTGCCAGCAGTTTACGCGACAGTGGCCTTGCCTACGAGCAGTACTTC CASSLRDSGLAYEQYF
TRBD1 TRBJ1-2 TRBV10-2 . TGCGCCAGCAGCCTCGACAGGGCAGGTGGCTACACCTTC CASSLDRAGGYTF
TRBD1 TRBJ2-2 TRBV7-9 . TGTGCCAGCAGCTTAGCCACAGGGGGCGCGGACACCGGGGAGCTGTTTTTT CASSLATGGADTGELFF
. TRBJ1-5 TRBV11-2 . TGTGCCAGCAGCCAGGGGACTCAGCCCCAGCATTTT CASSQGTQPQHF
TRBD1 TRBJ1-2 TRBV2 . TGTGCCAGCAGTGAGGTAACAGGGGTCGGTGGCTACACCTTC CASSEVTGVGGYTF
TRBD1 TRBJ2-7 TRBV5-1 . TGCGCCAGCAGCTCGGGACAGGGGATCGGGCAGTACTTC CASSSGQGIGQYF
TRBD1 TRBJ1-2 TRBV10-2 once TGCGCCAGCAGTGAAGCCGGGACAGTTAACTATGGCTACACCTTC CASSEAGTVNYGYTF
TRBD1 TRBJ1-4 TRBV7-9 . TGTGCCAGCGGGCCAGGGGGCGCAGCCGAAAAACTGTTTTTT CASGPGGAAEKLFF
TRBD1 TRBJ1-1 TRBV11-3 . TGTGCCAGCAGCGACAGGGGGAACACTGAAGCTTTCTTT CASSDRGNTEAFF
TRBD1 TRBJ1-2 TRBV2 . TGTGCCAGCACTTTGGACAGGGGAGGCTATGGCTACACCTTC CASTLDRGGYGYTF
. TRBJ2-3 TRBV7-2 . TGTGCCAGCAGCTTAAGTGTTTTACTCGGGCAGTATTTT CASSLSVLLGQYF
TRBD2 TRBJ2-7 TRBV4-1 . TGCGCCAGCAGCCAAGTTTTGCGGGGGACCTACGAGCAGTACTTC CASSQVLRGTYEQYF